Below, one TCR beta chain is given with its context. This specimen belongs to a study of blood T cell repertoires in COVID-19. On the study more broadly: Sources were T cells, B-cell-depleted T cells, or PBMCs; the material itself was cDNA or gDNA.

The CDR3 loop spans 11 amino acids. Germline CDR1 reads MNHNS; CDR2 reads SASEGT. V dropped 6 bases and J dropped 1 base, with 3 bases sitting between them. Authors' data handling: Nucleated cell counts were estimated from reference gene primer amplification. Here immunoSEQ multiplex PCR was the method, and the copy in TCRdb shows in-frame clones only, minus some. The V and J calls and clone size are taken from that table; D and trimming were inferred from the DNA. The sample carries about 170,000 clones, roughly 90% recorded once. This receptor was taken from a woman between 50 and 59 years old with acute or convalescent COVID-19. Sequences were obtained from peripheral blood. This chain links TRBV6-1 with TRBJ1-1, with D hard to call. The CDR3 region is CASSKNTEAFF. For the CDR3, the DNA is TGTGCCAGCAGCAAGAACACTGAAGCTTTCTTT.